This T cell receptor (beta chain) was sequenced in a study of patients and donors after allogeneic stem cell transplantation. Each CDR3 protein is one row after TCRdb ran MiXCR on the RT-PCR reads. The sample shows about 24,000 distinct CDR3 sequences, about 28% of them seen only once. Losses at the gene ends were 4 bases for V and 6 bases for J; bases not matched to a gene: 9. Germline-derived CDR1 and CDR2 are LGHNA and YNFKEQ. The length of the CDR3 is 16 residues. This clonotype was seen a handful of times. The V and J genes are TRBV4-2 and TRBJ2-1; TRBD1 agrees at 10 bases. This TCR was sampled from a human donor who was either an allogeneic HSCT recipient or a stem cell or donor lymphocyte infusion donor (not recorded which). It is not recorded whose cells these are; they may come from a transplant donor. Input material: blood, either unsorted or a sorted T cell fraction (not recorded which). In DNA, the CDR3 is TGTGCCAGCAGCCCCAGGGGGACAGGGGCTCCCAATGAGCAGTTCTTC. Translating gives CASSPRGTGAPNEQFF.